Listed here are 6 T cell receptor beta chains from one sample, sequenced in a study of T-cell reconstitution after alpha-beta-depleted transplantation in children. Molecular barcoding with unique molecular identifiers was used for the TCRbeta library. One entry per CDR3 protein, called by TCRdb with MiXCR from the PCR reads. The table lists 700,000 to 950,000 distinct CDR3 sequences, roughly 15% of them singletons. The source material was PBMCs, mostly from graft donor cells, sampled 360 days after TCRalphabeta/CD19-depleted stem cell transplant. These receptors were taken from a male patient between 5 and 17 years old who had a stem cell transplant for acute lymphoblastic leukemia, so the T cells may come from the graft donor.

There are a few counts of this clonotype. V gene TRBV6-1 combines with J gene TRBJ1-1; D perhaps matches TRBD1 (5 bases). Germline assignment: CDR1 MNHNS and CDR2 SASEGT. The CDR3 is made up of 15 amino acids. The V end lost 9 bases, the J end lost 6 bases, and 23 bases lay between the germline ends. The CDR3 sequence is CASRRDSYRQAEAFF. The CDR3 DNA reads as TGTGCCAGTCGCCGGGACTCATATCGGCAAGCTGAAGCTTTCTTT.

This clonotype was picked up many times. J is TRBJ2-2 and V is TRBV27, with D unclear. The V gene's germline CDR1 is MNHEY and CDR2 SMNVEV (reference sequence). The V and J ends lost 3 bases and 7 bases respectively, with 6 bases between them. This CDR3 contains 12 residues. The CDR3 spells CASSLRSGELFF. The CDR3 region has the DNA TGTGCCAGCAGTTTGAGGAGCGGGGAGCTGTTTTTT.

This chain links TRBV4-2 with TRBJ2-7; no definite D call. The germline V gene has CDR1 LGHNA and CDR2 YNFKEQ. With 1 base removed from V and 3 bases from J, the gap between germline ends came to 7 bases. There are 13 residues in the CDR3. As DNA, the CDR3 is TGTGCCAGCAGCCAAGTGGGCCTCTACGAGCAGTACTTC. It translates to CASSQVGLYEQYF.

The chain has TRBV9 and TRBJ2-1, with 7 bases that match TRBD1. This CDR3 spans 13 amino acids. The trim removed 4 bases at V and 10 bases at J, leaving 8 bases unmatched. Germline-derived CDR1 and CDR2 are SGDLS and YYNGEE. The CDR3 region is CASSKRTGLEQFF. DNA of the CDR3: TGTGCCAGCAGCAAACGGACAGGTCTCGAGCAGTTCTTC.

The V and J genes are TRBV20-1 and TRBJ2-4, with D possibly TRBD2 on 6 matching bases. Germline lookup yields CDR1 DFQATT and CDR2 SNEGSKA (reference sequence). The V end was cut by 5 bases, the J end by 4 bases, with 15 bases between. CDR3 length: 14 residues. The chain's CDR3 is CSAGASAGKNIQYF. The CDR3 DNA reads TGCAGTGCTGGAGCTAGCGCCGGAAAAAACATTCAGTACTTC.

This clonotype was found a few times. V gene TRBV4-1 combines with J gene TRBJ2-7; 11 bases agree with TRBD2. Per the germline V gene, CDR1 is MGHRA and CDR2 is YSYEKL. With 4 bases clipped from V and 4 bases from J, the junction kept 9 bases outside the gene matches. The CDR3 is made up of 16 amino acids. Written as DNA, the CDR3 is TGCGCCAGCAGCCTACTTTGGGGGACTAGCGGATACGAGCAGTACTTC. Its translation is CASSLLWGTSGYEQYF.